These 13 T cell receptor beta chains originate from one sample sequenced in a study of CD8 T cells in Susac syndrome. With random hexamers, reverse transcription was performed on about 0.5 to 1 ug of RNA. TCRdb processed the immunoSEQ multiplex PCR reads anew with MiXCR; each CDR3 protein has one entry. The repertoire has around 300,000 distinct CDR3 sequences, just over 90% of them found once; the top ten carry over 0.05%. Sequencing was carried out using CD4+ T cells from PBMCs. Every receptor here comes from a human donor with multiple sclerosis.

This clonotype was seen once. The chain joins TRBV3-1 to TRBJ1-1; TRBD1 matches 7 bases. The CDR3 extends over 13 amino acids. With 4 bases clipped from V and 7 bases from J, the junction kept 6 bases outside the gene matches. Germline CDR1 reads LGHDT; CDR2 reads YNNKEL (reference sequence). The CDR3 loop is CASSRGQAREAFF. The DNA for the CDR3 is TGTGCCAGCAGCCGCGGACAGGCCCGTGAAGCTTTCTTT.

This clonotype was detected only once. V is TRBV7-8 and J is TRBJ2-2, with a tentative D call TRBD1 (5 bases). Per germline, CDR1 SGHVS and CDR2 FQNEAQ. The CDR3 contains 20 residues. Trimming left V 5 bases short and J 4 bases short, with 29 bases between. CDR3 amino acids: CASSQNRRYFGRGSTGELFF. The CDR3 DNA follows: TGTGCCAGCAGCCAGAACAGGCGTTACTTCGGTAGGGGCAGCACCGGGGAGCTGTTTTTT.

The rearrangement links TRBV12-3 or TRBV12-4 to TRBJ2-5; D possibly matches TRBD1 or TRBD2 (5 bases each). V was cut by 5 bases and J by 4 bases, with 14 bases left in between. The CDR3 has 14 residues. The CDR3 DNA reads TGTGCCAGCAGTCTCCGAGGGGTGCGAGAGACCCAGTACTTC. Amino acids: CASSLRGVRETQYF.

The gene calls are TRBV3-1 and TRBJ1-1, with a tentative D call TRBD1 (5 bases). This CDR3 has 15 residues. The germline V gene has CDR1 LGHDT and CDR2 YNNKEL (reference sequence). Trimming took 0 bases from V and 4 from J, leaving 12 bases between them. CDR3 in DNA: TGTGCCAGCAGCCAAGAGGGCAGAAGGGGCACTGAAGCTTTCTTT. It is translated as CASSQEGRRGTEAFF.

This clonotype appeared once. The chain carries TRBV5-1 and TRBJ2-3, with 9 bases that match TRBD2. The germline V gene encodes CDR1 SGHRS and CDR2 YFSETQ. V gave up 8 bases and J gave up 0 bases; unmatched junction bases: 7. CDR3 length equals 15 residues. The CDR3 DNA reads TGCGCCAGTAGAAGCGGGGGGACTAGCACAGATACGCAGTATTTT. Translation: CASRSGGTSTDTQYF.

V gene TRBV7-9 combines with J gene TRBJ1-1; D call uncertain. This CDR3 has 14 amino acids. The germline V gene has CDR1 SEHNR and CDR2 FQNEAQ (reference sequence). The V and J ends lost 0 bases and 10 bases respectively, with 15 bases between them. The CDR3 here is CASSLAPQVGTAFF. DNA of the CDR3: TGTGCCAGCAGCTTAGCCCCGCAGGTCGGTACAGCTTTCTTT.

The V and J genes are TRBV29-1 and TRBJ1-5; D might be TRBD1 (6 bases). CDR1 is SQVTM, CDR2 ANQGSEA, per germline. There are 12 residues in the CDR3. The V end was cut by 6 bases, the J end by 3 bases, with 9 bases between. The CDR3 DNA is TGCAGCGTAAGGGGGTTCAATCAGCCCCAGCATTTT. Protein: CSVRGFNQPQHF. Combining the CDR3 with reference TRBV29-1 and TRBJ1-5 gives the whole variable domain SAVISQKPSRDICQRGTSLTIQCQVDSQVTMMFWYRQQPGQSLTLIATANQGSEATYESGFVIDKFPISRPNLTFSTLTVSNMSPEDSSIYLCSVRGFNQPQHFGDGTRLSIL.

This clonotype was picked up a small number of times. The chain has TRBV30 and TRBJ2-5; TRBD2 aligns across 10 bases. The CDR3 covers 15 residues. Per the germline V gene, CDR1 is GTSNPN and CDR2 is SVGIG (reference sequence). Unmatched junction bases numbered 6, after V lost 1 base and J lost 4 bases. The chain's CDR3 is CAWSGLAGGVETQYF. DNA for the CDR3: TGTGCCTGGAGTGGGTTAGCGGGGGGTGTAGAGACCCAGTACTTC.

Here the CDR3 reads CASSRGAATYEQYF. The CDR3 DNA sequence: TGTGCCAGCAGCCGGGGGGCAGCGACCTACGAGCAGTACTTC. The chain has TRBV4-2 and TRBJ2-7; D may be TRBD1 or TRBD2 (6 bases each). Deletions cut 4 bases from V and 2 bases from J, with 12 bases between. The CDR3 sequence is 14 residues long. Germline CDR1 and CDR2: LGHNA and YNFKEQ.

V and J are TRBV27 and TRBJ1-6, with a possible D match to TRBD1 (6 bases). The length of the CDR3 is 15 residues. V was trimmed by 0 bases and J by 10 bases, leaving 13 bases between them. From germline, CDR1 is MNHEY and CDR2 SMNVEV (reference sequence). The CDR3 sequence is CASSLSWGRGSPLHF. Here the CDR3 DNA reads TGTGCCAGCAGTTTATCTTGGGGGCGGGGGTCACCCCTCCACTTT.

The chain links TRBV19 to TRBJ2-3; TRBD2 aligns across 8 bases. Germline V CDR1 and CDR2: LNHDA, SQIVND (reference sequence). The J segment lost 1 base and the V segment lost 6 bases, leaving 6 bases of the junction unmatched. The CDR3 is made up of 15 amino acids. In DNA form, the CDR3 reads TGTGCCAGTAGAGGTGGCGGGAGGCGCACAGATACGCAGTATTTT. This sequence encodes CASRGGGRRTDTQYF.

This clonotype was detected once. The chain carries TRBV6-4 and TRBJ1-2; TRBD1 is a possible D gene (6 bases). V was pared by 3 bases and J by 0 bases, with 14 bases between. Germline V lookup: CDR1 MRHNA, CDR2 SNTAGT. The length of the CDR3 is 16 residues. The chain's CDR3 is CASSEKDRRANYGYTF. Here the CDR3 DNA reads TGTGCCAGCAGTGAAAAAGACAGGCGAGCTAACTATGGCTACACCTTC.

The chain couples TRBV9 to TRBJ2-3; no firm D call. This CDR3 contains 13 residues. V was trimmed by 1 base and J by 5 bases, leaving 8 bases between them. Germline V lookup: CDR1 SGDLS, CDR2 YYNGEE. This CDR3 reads CASSVLPGDTQYF. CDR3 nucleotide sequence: TGTGCCAGCAGCGTATTGCCTGGAGATACGCAGTATTTT.